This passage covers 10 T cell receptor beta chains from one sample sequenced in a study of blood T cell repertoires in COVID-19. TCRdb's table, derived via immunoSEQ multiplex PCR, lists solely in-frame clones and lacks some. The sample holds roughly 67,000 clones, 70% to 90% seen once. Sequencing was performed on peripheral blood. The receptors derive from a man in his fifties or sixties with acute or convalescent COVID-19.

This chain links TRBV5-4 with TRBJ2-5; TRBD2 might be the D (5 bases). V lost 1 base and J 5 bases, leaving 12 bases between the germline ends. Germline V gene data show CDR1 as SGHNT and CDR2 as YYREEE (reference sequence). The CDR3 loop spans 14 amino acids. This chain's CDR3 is CASSLSAGGETQYF. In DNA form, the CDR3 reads TGTGCCAGCAGCTTGTCGGCGGGCGGGGAGACCCAGTACTTC.

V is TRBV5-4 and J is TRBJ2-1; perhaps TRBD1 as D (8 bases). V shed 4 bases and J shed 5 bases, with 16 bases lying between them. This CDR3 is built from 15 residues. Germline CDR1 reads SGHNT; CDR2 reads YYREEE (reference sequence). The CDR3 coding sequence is TGTGCCAGCAGCCGTACAGGGGGGGGACACAATGAGCAGTTCTTC. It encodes CASSRTGGGHNEQFF.

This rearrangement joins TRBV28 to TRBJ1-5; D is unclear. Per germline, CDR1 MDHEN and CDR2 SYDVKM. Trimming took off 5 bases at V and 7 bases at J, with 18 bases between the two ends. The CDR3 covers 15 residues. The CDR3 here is CASSPTSPFGQPQHF. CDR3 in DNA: TGTGCCAGCAGTCCTACTAGCCCCTTCGGGCAGCCCCAGCATTTT. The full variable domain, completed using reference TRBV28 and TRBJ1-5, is DVKVTQSSRYLVKRTGEKVFLECVQDMDHENMFWYRQDPGLGLRLIYFSYDVKMKEKGDIPEGYSVSREKKERFSLILESASTNQTSMYLCASSPTSPFGQPQHFGDGTRLSIL.

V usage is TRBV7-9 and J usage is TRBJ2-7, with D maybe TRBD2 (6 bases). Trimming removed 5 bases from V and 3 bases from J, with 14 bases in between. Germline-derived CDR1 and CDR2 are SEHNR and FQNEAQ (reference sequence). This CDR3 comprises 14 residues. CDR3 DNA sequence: TGTGCCAGCAGCCTGCGGGGTAGGGACTACGAGCAGTACTTC. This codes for CASSLRGRDYEQYF. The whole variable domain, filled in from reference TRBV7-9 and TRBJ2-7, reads DTGVSQNPRHKITKRGQNVTFRCDPISEHNRLYWYRQTLGQGPEFLTYFQNEAQLEKSRLLSDRFSAERPKGSFSTLEIQRTEQGDSAMYLCASSLRGRDYEQYFGPGTRLTVT.

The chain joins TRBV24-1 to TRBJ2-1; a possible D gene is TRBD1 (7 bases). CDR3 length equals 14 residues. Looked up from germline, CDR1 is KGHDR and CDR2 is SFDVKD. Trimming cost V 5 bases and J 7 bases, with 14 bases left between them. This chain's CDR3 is CATSAVQGRNEQFF. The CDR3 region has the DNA TGTGCCACCAGTGCCGTACAGGGGAGGAATGAGCAGTTCTTC.

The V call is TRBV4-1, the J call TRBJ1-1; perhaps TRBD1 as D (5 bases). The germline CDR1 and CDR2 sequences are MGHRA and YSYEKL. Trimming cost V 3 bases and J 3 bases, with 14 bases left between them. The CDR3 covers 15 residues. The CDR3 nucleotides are TGCGCCAGCAGCCACAGGGCGACAGTGTACACTGAAGCTTTCTTT. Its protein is CASSHRATVYTEAFF.

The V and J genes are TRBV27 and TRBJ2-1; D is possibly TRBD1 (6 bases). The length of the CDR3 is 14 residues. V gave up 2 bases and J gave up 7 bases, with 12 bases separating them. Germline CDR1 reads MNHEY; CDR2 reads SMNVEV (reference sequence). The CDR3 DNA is TGTGCCAGCAGTTTAATATCTCAGGGGAATGAGCAGTTCTTC. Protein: CASSLISQGNEQFF.

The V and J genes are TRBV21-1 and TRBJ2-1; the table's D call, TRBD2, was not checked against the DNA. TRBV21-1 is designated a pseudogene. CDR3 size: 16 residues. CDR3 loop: CASSNRGPLPFHEQFF. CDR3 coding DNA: TGTGCCAGCAGCAATCGGGGTCCCCTCCCATTTCATGAGCAGTTCTTC.

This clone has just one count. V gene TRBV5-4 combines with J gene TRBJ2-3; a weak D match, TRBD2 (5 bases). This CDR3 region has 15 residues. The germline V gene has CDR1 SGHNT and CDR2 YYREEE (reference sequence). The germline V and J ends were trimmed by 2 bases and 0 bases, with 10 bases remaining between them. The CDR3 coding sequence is TGTGCCAGCAGCTTAGTAGCGACTAGCACAGATACGCAGTATTTT. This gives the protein CASSLVATSTDTQYF.

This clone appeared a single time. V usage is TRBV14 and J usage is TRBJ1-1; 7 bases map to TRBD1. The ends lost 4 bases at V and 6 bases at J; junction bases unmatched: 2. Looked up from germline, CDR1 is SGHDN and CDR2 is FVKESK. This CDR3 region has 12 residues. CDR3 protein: CASSPGQSEAFF. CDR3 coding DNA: TGTGCCAGCAGCCCGGGACAGTCTGAAGCTTTCTTT.